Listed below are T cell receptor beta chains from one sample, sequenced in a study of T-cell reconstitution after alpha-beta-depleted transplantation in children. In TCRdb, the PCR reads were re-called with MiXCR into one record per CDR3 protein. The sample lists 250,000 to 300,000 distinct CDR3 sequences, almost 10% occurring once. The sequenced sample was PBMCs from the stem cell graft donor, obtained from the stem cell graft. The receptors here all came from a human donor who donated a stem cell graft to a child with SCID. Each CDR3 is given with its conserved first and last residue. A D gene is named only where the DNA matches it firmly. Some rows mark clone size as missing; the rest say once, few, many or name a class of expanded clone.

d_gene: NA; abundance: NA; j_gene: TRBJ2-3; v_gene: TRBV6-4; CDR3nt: TGTGCCAGCAGTGCCCAGGGTGGCACGCAGTATTTT; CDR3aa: CASSAQGGTQYF
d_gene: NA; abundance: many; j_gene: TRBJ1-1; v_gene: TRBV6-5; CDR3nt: TGTGCCACCCGGGGAGTCTTGAACACTGAAGCTTTCTTT; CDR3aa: CATRGVLNTEAFF
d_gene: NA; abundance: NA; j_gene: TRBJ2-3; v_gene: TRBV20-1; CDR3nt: TGCAGTTTTTATAGGGCAGATACGCAGTATTTT; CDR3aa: CSFYRADTQYF
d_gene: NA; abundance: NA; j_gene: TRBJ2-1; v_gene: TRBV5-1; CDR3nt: TGCGCCAGCAGCGGCCGTAGGGACCCGAATAGCGATGAGCAGTTCTTC; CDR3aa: CASSGRRDPNSDEQFF
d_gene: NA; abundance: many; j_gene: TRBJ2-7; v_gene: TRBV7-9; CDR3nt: TGTGCCAGCAGCTCCGGCCGTGAGGGTGAAGGGTACGAGCAGTACTTC; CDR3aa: CASSSGREGEGYEQYF
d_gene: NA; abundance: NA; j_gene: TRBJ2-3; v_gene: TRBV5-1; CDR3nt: TGCGCCAGCAGCTTGGTGGTCGGTCCGTCAGATACGCAGTATTTT; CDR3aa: CASSLVVGPSDTQYF
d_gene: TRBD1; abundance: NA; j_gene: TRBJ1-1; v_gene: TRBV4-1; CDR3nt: TGCGCCAGCAGCCTTAGACAGGGGGCATATGGCACTGAAGCTTTCTTT; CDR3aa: CASSLRQGAYGTEAFF
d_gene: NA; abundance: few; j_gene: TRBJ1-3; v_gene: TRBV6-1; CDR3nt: TGTGCCAGCAGTGAGACGTATTATGCTGGAAACACCATATATTTT; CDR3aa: CASSETYYAGNTIYF
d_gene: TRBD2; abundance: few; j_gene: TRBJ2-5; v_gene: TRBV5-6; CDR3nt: TGTGCCAGCAGCTTGTGGGCTAGCGGGGATGAGACCCAGTACTTC; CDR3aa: CASSLWASGDETQYF
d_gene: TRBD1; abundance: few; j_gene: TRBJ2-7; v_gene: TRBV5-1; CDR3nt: TGCGCCAGCAGCCCGCGGGACAGGACCGTCGAGCAGTACTTC; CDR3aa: CASSPRDRTVEQYF
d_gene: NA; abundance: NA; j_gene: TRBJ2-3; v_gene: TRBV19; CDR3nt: TGTGCCAGTAGTATCTCAGGGGACACAGATACGCAGTATTTT; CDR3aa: CASSISGDTDTQYF
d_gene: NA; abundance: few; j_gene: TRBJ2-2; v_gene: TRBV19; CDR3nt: TGTGCCAGTAGTGTCGGTTGGGGGAACACCGGGGAGCTGTTTTTT; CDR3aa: CASSVGWGNTGELFF
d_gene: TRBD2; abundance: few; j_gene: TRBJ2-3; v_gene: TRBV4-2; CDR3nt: TGTGCCAGCAGCCAAGAGACTAGCGGGGGACGTAGCACAGATACGCAGTATTTT; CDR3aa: CASSQETSGGRSTDTQYF
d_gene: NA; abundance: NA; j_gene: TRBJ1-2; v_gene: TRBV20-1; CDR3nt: TGCAGTGCTGGAAGCATGAGGGACGGCTACACCTTC; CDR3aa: CSAGSMRDGYTF
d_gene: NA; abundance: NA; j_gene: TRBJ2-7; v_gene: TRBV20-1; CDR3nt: TGCAGTGCTAGAGTGCGGGACGACCGTAAGGCGTGGTACGAGCAGTACTTC; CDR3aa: CSARVRDDRKAWYEQYF
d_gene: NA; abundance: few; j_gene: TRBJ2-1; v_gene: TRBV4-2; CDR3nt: TGTGCCAGCAGCCAAGATCTTAGCGACTACTACAATGAGCAGTTCTTC; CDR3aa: CASSQDLSDYYNEQFF
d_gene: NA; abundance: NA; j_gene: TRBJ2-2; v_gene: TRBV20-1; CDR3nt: TGCAGTGCTAGCTCAGGCCCCGGGGAGCTGTTTTTT; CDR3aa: CSASSGPGELFF
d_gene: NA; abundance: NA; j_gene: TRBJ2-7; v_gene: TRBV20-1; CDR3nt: TGCAGTGCTGTTCTGTGGGGTGACGAGCAGTACTTC; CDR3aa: CSAVLWGDEQYF
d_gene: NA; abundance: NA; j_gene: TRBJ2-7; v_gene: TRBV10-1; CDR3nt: TGCGCCAGCAGTGAACTACTGGCGGACGAGCAGTACTTC; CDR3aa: CASSELLADEQYF
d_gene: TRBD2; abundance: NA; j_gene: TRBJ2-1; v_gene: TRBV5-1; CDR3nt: TGCGCCAGCAGCTTGGAGGCTAGCGGGGGCCACAATGAGCAGTTCTTC; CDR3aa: CASSLEASGGHNEQFF
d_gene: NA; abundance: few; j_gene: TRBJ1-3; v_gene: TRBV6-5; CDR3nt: TGTGCCAGCAGTTCCGGGACGCTAGGAGGGATCTCTGGAAACACCATATATTTT; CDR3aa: CASSSGTLGGISGNTIYF
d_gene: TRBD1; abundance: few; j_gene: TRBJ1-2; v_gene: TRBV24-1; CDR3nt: TGTGCCACCAGTGACGTCGGACAGGGCCGCGGCTACACCTTC; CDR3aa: CATSDVGQGRGYTF
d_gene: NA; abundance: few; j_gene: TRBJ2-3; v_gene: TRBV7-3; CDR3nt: TGTGCCAGCAGCCCATGGGCGGAACCAGATACGCAGTATTTT; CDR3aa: CASSPWAEPDTQYF
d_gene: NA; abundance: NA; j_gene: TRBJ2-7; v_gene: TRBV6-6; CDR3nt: TGTGCCAGCAGCTATACAGAGGACGAGCAGTACTTC; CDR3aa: CASSYTEDEQYF
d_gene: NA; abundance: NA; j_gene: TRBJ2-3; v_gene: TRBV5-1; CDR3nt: TGCGCCAGCAGCTTGGTTGGGCGTAGCACAGATACGCAGTATTTT; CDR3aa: CASSLVGRSTDTQYF
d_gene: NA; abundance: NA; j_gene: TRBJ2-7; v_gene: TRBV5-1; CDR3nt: TGCGCCAGCAGCTTGACAAGACAGGGCGGGAGCGAGCAGTACTTC; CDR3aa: CASSLTRQGGSEQYF
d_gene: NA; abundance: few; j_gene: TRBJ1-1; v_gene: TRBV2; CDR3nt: TGTGCCAGCAACGAGTATTCGGTTTCCACGGAGGATGCTTTCTTT; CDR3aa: CASNEYSVSTEDAFF
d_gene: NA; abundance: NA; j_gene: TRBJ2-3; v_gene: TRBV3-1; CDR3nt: TGTGCCTGCACCCAAGTGGGGACATGGACACATACGCAGTATTTT; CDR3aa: CACTQVGTWTHTQYF
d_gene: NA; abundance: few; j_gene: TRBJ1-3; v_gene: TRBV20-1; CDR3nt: TGCAGTGCTGTACGGGGGTCTGGAAACACCATATATTTT; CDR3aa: CSAVRGSGNTIYF
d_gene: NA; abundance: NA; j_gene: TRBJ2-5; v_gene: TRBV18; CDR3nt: TGTGCCAGCTCACCGAGCAACCAAGAGACCCAGTACTTC; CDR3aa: CASSPSNQETQYF
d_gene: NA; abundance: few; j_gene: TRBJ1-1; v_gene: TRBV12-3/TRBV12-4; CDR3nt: TGTGCCAGCAGTTCCCCGGGATCAAAAGGGACTGAAGCTTTCTTT; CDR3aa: CASSSPGSKGTEAFF
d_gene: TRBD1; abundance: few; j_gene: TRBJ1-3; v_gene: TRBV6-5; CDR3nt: TGTGCCAGCAGTTACGCAACCGGGACAGGGAGCGGAAACACCATATATTTT; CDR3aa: CASSYATGTGSGNTIYF
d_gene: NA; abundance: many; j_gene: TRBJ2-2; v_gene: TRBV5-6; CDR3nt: TGTGCCAGCAGCTTGGACCCCTGGGGGAACACCGGGGAGCTGTTTTTT; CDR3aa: CASSLDPWGNTGELFF
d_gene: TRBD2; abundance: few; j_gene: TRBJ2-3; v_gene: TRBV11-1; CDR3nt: TGTGCCAGCAGCTCTCAGCCGGCTAGCGGGGGGGCTAGGAGTGCAGATACGCAGTATTTT; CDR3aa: CASSSQPASGGARSADTQYF
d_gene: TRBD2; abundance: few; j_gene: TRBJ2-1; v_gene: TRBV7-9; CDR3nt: TGTGCCAGCAGCCGAACGATAACTAGCGGGGTAGCCCCCGAGCAGTTCTTC; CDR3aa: CASSRTITSGVAPEQFF
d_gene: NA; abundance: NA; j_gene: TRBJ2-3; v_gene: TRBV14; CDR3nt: TGTGCCAGCAGCCAAGATGGTACGCAGTATTTT; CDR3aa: CASSQDGTQYF
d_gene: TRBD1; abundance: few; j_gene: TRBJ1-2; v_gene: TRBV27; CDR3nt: TGTGCCAGCAGTGGCTCAGGGGGCTATGGCTACACCTTC; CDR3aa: CASSGSGGYGYTF
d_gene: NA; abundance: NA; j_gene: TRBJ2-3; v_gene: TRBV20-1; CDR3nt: TGCAGTGCTACAGCAGATACGCAGTATTTT; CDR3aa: CSATADTQYF
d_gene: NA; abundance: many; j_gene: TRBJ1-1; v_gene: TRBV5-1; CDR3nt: TGCGCCAGCAGTCCCGCCAGGGTGAACACTGAAGCTTTCTTT; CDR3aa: CASSPARVNTEAFF
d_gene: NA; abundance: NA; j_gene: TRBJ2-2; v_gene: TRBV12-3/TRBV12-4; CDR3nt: TGTGCCAGCAGTCTGTCCCTTATCGGGGAGCTGTTTTTT; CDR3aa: CASSLSLIGELFF
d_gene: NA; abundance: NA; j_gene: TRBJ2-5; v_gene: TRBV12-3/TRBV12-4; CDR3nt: TGTGCCAGCAGTAAACCCAGGGCCGAGGATACCCAGTACTTC; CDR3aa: CASSKPRAEDTQYF
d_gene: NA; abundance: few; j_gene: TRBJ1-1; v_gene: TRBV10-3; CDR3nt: TGTGCCATCAGTGAGGGGGGCTGGGACACTGAAGCTTTCTTT; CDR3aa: CAISEGGWDTEAFF
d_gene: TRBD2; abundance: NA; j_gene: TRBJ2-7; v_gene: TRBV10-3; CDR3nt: TGTGCCAGTCAACTAGCGGGGGGCCCTTATGAGCAGTACTTC; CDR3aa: CASQLAGGPYEQYF
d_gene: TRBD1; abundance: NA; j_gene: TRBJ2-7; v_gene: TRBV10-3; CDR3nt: TGTGCCATCAGTGAGTCGACAGGGGGGTCTGGTGAGCAGTACTTC; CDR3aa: CAISESTGGSGEQYF
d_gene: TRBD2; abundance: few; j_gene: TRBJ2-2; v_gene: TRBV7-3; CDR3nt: TGTGCCAGCAGTAGAGCGGGGGGCCTCACCGGGGAGCTGTTTTTT; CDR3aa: CASSRAGGLTGELFF
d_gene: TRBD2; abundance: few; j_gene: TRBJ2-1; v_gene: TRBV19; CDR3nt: TGTGCCAGTAGCACGGGCGGGAGCTCCTACAATGAGCAGTTCTTC; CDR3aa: CASSTGGSSYNEQFF
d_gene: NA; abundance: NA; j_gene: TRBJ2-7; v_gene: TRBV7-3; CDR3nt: TGTGCCAGCAGCTTAGCCCCCAGTAAGGGCTACTACGAGCAGTACTTC; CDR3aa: CASSLAPSKGYYEQYF
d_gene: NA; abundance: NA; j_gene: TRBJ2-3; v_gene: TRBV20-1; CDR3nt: TGCAGTGCCTATCTAGCGCCTCGCACAGATACGCAGTATTTT; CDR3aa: CSAYLAPRTDTQYF
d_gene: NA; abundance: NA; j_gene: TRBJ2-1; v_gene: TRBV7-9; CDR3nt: TGTGCCAGCAGCTCTTGGGGAATCGATGAGCAGTTCTTC; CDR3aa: CASSSWGIDEQFF
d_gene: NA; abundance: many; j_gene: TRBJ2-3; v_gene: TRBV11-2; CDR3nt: TGTGCCAGCAGCTTAACGTTAGATACGCAGTATTTT; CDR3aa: CASSLTLDTQYF
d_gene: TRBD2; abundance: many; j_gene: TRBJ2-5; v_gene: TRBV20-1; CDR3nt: TGCAGTGCACTGACTAGCGGGGGGAGGCAAGAGACCCAGTACTTC; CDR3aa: CSALTSGGRQETQYF
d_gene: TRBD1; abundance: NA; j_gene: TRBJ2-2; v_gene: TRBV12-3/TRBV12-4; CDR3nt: TGTGCCAGCAGCATCACTTTTATGCCGGGACAGGGCTGGGACACCGGGGAGCTGTTTTTT; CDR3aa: CASSITFMPGQGWDTGELFF
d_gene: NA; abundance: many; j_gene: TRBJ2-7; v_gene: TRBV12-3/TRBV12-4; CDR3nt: TGTGCCAGCAGCCTAACGGGCAGGTACGAGCAGTACTTC; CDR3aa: CASSLTGRYEQYF
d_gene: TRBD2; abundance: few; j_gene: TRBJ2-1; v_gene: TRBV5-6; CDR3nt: TGTGCCAGCAGCTCGCAAACTAGCGGGGGATTCTACAATGAGCAGTTCTTC; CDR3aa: CASSSQTSGGFYNEQFF
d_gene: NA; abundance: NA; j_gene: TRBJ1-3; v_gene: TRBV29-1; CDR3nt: TGCAGCGTTGATGCTGGAAACACCATATATTTT; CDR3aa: CSVDAGNTIYF